This TCR beta chain was recorded in a study of blood T cell repertoires in COVID-19. The repertoire was sequenced with immunoSEQ multiplex PCR; TCRdb's copy has only in-frame clones and lacks some. Of roughly 73,000 clones in the sample, 75% to 85% were seen once. With V trimmed by 2 bases and J by 0 bases, 1 base remained unmatched. CDR3 length equals 15 residues. CDR1 is SGHRS and CDR2 is YFSETQ in the germline V gene. Specimen: peripheral blood. The TCR sequence derives from a woman aged 70-85 years with acute or convalescent COVID-19. The chain links TRBV5-1 to TRBJ2-1, with 8 bases lining up with TRBD2. CDR3 in DNA: TGCGCCAGCAGCTTAAGCGGGAGCTCCTACAATGAGCAGTTCTTC. Translation: CASSLSGSSYNEQFF.